The next 17 T cell receptor beta chains were all read from a single sample in a study of memory CD4+ T cells and cytomegalovirus serostatus. This table comes from immunoSEQ multiplex PCR, and its TCRdb copy is limited to in-frame clones, with some not included. The repertoire holds over 35,000 clones, with roughly 78% as singletons. The sort gate was single viable CD3+CD4+CD8-CD45RO+ cells for memory CD4+ T cells. Input material: memory CD4+ T cells from blood. These TCRs come from an adult in good health and CMV-seronegative.

The V gene is TRBV7-2, the J gene TRBJ2-4; D gene ambiguous. This CDR3 spans 12 amino acids. Germline loops: CDR1 SGHTA, CDR2 FQGNSA. The ends were cut back, 5 bases at V and 6 bases at J, with 8 bases in the middle. CDR3 DNA: TGTGCCAGCAGCGCGCCTCCAAACATTCAGTACTTC. Translating gives CASSAPPNIQYF.

The chain carries TRBV7-2 and TRBJ1-5; D might be TRBD1 (5 bases). V dropped 3 bases and J dropped 7 bases, with 13 bases sitting between them. This CDR3 comprises 14 residues. From germline, CDR1 is SGHTA and CDR2 FQGNSA. CDR3 nucleotide sequence: TGTGCCAGCAGCTTGAGGGCAGGGCGCCAGCCCCAGCATTTT. Amino acids: CASSLRAGRQPQHF.

A few counts support this clone. The V and J genes are TRBV4-3 and TRBJ1-5, with a weak D call TRBD1 (6 bases). V shed 1 base and J shed 4 bases, with 14 bases lying between them. CDR1 is LGHNA, CDR2 YSLEER, per germline. The CDR3 totals 16 residues. CDR3: CASSQVMGAGNQPQHF. The CDR3 DNA follows: TGCGCCAGCAGCCAAGTAATGGGGGCTGGGAATCAGCCCCAGCATTTT.

The V call is TRBV7-2, the J call TRBJ2-3; 10 bases map to TRBD2. This CDR3 region has 16 residues. J gave up 2 bases and V 0 bases, and 2 bases lay outside the gene matches. Per the germline V gene, CDR1 is SGHTA and CDR2 is FQGNSA. CDR3 DNA: TGTGCCAGCAGCTTAGCGCTAGCGGGGGTCACAGATACGCAGTATTTT. This gives the protein CASSLALAGVTDTQYF. Together with reference TRBV7-2 and TRBJ2-3, the CDR3 gives the full variable domain: GAGVSQSPSNKVTEKGKDVELRCDPISGHTALYWYRQSLGQGLEFLIYFQGNSAPDKSGLPSDRFSAERTGGSVSTLTIQRTQQEDSAVYLCASSLALAGVTDTQYFGPGTRLTVL.

This sequence joins TRBV19 and TRBJ1-2, with a possible D match to TRBD1 (6 bases). Looked up from germline, CDR1 is LNHDA and CDR2 is SQIVND (reference sequence). Trimming removed 3 bases from V and 4 bases from J, with 15 bases in between. The CDR3 is 15 amino acids. Here the CDR3 reads CASSISQGGGYGYTF. Here the CDR3 DNA reads TGTGCCAGTAGTATCTCACAGGGTGGGGGCTATGGCTACACCTTC.

Written as DNA, the CDR3 is TGTGCCAGCAACCTTGATCTTTATGCGGGAGGCTACACCTTC. Amino acid sequence: CASNLDLYAGGYTF. V is TRBV28 and J is TRBJ1-2; no reliable D call. The CDR3 totals 14 residues. Germline-derived CDR1 and CDR2 are MDHEN and SYDVKM. V gave up 7 bases and J gave up 8 bases, with 20 bases separating them.

The chain couples TRBV27 to TRBJ2-7, with D perhaps TRBD1 (5 bases). Germline-derived CDR1 and CDR2 are MNHEY and SMNVEV (reference sequence). Trimming took off 6 bases at V and 0 bases at J, with 9 bases between the two ends. The CDR3 loop spans 13 amino acids. The CDR3, as DNA: TGTGCCAGCAGACAGGTAAACTCCTACGAGCAGTACTTC. It specifies CASRQVNSYEQYF.

The gene calls are TRBV6-1 and TRBJ2-7, with 9 bases that match TRBD1. The CDR3 sequence is 13 residues long. The V gene's germline CDR1 is MNHNS and CDR2 SASEGT. V was pared by 5 bases and J by 2 bases, with 1 base of the junction left unmatched. The CDR3 DNA sequence: TGTGCCAGCAGTCGGGACAGGGCCTACGAGCAGTACTTC. Protein product: CASSRDRAYEQYF.

As DNA, the CDR3 is TGTGCCAGCAGCTTTGGGTTGGGGGAAGGAGATACGCAGTATTTT. This translates into CASSFGLGEGDTQYF. The chain carries TRBV11-3 and TRBJ2-3, with D tentatively TRBD1 or TRBD2 (5 bases each). The ends were cut back, 3 bases at V and 5 bases at J, with 15 bases in the middle. This CDR3 has 15 amino acids. Germline CDR1 and CDR2: SGHNT and YENEEA.

The J gene is TRBJ2-1, the V gene TRBV7-3; TRBD1 aligns across 8 bases. Trimming took 5 bases from V and 6 from J; bases not matched to a gene: 9. Germline lookup yields CDR1 SGHTA and CDR2 FQGTGA. The CDR3 sequence is 15 residues long. CDR3 amino acids: CASSPTGGPLNEQFF. In DNA form, the CDR3 reads TGTGCCAGCAGCCCAACAGGGGGGCCCCTCAATGAGCAGTTCTTC. Full variable domain (remainder filled in from reference TRBV7-3 and TRBJ2-1): GAGVSQTPSNKVTEKGKYVELRCDPISGHTALYWYRQSLGQGPEFLIYFQGTGAADDSGLPNDRFFAVRPEGSVSTLKIQRTERGDSAVYLCASSPTGGPLNEQFFGPGTRLTVL.

The chain combines TRBV11-2 with TRBJ2-2; D gene ambiguous. V was cut by 2 bases and J by 0 bases, with 7 bases left in between. This CDR3 has 15 residues. Germline assignment: CDR1 SGHAT and CDR2 FQNNGV. The CDR3 nucleotides read TGTGCCAGCAGCTTAAGTGGCGCGAACACCGGGGAGCTGTTTTTT. It specifies CASSLSGANTGELFF. The variable domain in full, with the rest retrieved from reference TRBV11-2 and TRBJ2-2, is EAGVAQSPRYKIIEKRQSVAFWCNPISGHATLYWYQQILGQGPKLLIQFQNNGVVDDSQLPKDRFSAERLKGVDSTLKIQPAKLEDSAVYLCASSLSGANTGELFFGEGSRLTVL.

The CDR3 DNA is TGTGCCAGCAGCCGGACAGAGGGTGAAGCTTTCTTT. It specifies CASSRTEGEAFF. The chain carries TRBV5-6 and TRBJ1-1; the D gene is possibly TRBD1 (6 bases). This CDR3 is 12 amino acids long. V lost 4 bases, J lost 7 bases, and 11 bases lay in between. CDR1 and CDR2 from the germline V gene are SGHDT and YYEEEE.

This chain joins TRBV11-2 and TRBJ2-5, with a tentative D call TRBD1 (6 bases). The ends were cut back, 2 bases at V and 5 bases at J, with 15 bases in the middle. Per germline, CDR1 SGHAT and CDR2 FQNNGV. The CDR3 contains 15 residues. Here the CDR3 DNA reads TGTGCCAGCAGCTTATACAGGGCGGTGAGGGAGACCCAGTACTTC. Its translation: CASSLYRAVRETQYF.

The chain couples TRBV10-3 to TRBJ1-1, with 7 bases that match TRBD1. This CDR3 region has 15 residues. The ends lost 0 bases at V and 6 bases at J; junction bases unmatched: 7. CDR1 and CDR2 from the germline V gene are ENHRY and SYGVKD. The CDR3: CAISESRQGGSEAFF. Written as DNA, the CDR3 is TGTGCCATCAGTGAGTCGAGACAGGGAGGATCTGAAGCTTTCTTT.

This clone was counted only a few times. The rearrangement uses TRBV7-3 and TRBJ2-2, with 7 positions matching TRBD2. Germline V gene lookup returns CDR1 SGHTA and CDR2 FQGTGA. Trimming took 8 bases from V and 5 from J; bases not matched to a gene: 11. This CDR3 is 15 amino acids long. This CDR3 is CASSPGLDGTGELFF. As DNA, the CDR3 is TGTGCCAGCTCCCCAGGACTAGATGGAACCGGGGAGCTGTTTTTT.

This clone appeared once. The chain recombines TRBV7-2 with TRBJ1-1, with unresolved D. CDR3 size: 11 residues. Germline V gene lookup returns CDR1 SGHTA and CDR2 FQGNSA. The ends were cut back, 4 bases at V and 11 bases at J, with 11 bases in the middle. The CDR3 is CASSSNSGAFF. For the CDR3, the DNA is TGTGCCAGCAGCTCCAATTCTGGCGCTTTCTTT.

The chain is built from TRBV4-2 and TRBJ2-7, with D perhaps TRBD1 (6 bases). The V and J ends lost 3 bases and 0 bases respectively, with 6 bases between them. The CDR3 consists of 13 residues. From germline, CDR1 is LGHNA and CDR2 YNFKEQ. The CDR3 spells CASSQGASYEQYF. The CDR3 bases are TGTGCCAGCAGCCAGGGGGCCTCCTACGAGCAGTACTTC.